This T cell receptor beta chain was sequenced in a study of cytomegalovirus exposure and HLA in healthy donors. PCR employed 60 Vbeta and 13 Jbeta primers. Here immunoSEQ multiplex PCR was the method, and the copy in TCRdb shows in-frame clones only, minus some. The sample yields 180,000 or so clones, 75% to 85% seen once. This clonotype was sampled from a female donor in good health and CMV-seronegative. Sequencing input: PBMCs.

The CDR3: CASSLGSSGGPDTQYF. The CDR3 DNA reads as TGTGCCAGCAGCTTAGGCTCTAGCGGTGGTCCTGATACGCAGTATTTT. The V and J genes are TRBV7-9 and TRBJ2-3; 7 bases are shared with TRBD2. The germline V gene encodes CDR1 SEHNR and CDR2 FQNEAQ (reference sequence). With 1 base clipped from V and 6 bases from J, the junction kept 10 bases outside the gene matches. The CDR3 runs to 16 residues.